This T cell receptor beta chain derives from a study of T cell changes during pregnancy in multiple sclerosis. Profiled with immunoSEQ multiplex PCR; TCRdb holds only in-frame clones, not every one. Among about 59,000 clones, roughly 94% were seen once, and the ten largest hold just over 2.5%. The CDR3 extends over 14 amino acids. Germline V gives CDR1 KGHSH, CDR2 LQKENI. After removal of 2 bases from V and 6 bases from J, the junction contained 7 bases not matched to a gene. Sample: CD8+ T cells from peripheral blood mononuclear cells, taken after pregnancy. This receptor was identified in a female donor with multiple sclerosis, enrolled in a pregnancy study. This chain connects TRBV18 to TRBJ2-7; 7 bases align to TRBD1. The CDR3 DNA reads as TGTGCCAGCTCACCATCCAGGGGGAACCTCGAGCAGTACTTC. Translated, it gives CASSPSRGNLEQYF.